This T cell receptor (beta chain) was identified during a study of response to subunit inactivated influenza vaccine. Findings of the study overall: New T cells are recruited in small numbers by each seasonal influenza vaccination, according to the authors' suggestion.

MiXCR was run by TCRdb on the RT-PCR reads, yielding one entry per CDR3 protein. The sample records over 450,000 distinct CDR3 sequences, 10% to 15% being singletons. The CDR3 is 15 residues long. In its sample, this clonotype was seen a few times. What it binds is not known. This clonotype was sampled from a man aged 50-60 years who received an inactivated influenza vaccine. Source: PBMCs from blood, taken more than 35 days after vaccination. The chain is built from TRBV21-1 and TRBJ2-1; TRBD2 is the table's D call and was not checked against the DNA. TRBV21-1 is flagged as a pseudogene. Here the CDR3 DNA reads TGTGCCAGCAGCAAAGGGACTAGCGGGAGCAATGAGCAGTTCTTC. Translation: CASSKGTSGSNEQFF.